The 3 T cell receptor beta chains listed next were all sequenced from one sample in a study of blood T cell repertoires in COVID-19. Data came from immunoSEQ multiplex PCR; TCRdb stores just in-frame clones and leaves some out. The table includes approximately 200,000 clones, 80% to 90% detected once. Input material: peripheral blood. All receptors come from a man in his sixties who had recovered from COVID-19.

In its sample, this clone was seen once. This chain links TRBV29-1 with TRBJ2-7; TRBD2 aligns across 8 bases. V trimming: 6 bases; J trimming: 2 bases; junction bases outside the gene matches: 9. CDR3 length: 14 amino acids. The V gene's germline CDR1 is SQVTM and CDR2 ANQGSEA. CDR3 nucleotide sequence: TGCAGCGTCTTACTAGCGGTAAGGACCTACGAGCAGTACTTC. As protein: CSVLLAVRTYEQYF.

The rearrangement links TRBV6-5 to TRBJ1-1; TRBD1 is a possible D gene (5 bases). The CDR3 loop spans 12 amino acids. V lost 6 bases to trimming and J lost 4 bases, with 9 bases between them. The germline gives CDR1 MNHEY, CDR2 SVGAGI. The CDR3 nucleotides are TGTGCCAGCAGGGGGCGCCCCACTGAAGCTTTCTTT. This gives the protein CASRGRPTEAFF.

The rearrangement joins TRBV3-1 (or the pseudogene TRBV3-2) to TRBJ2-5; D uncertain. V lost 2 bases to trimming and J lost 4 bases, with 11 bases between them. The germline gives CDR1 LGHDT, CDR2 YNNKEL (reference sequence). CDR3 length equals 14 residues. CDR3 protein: CASSQRRKAETQYF. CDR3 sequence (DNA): TGTGCCAGCAGCCAACGTAGAAAAGCAGAGACCCAGTACTTC.